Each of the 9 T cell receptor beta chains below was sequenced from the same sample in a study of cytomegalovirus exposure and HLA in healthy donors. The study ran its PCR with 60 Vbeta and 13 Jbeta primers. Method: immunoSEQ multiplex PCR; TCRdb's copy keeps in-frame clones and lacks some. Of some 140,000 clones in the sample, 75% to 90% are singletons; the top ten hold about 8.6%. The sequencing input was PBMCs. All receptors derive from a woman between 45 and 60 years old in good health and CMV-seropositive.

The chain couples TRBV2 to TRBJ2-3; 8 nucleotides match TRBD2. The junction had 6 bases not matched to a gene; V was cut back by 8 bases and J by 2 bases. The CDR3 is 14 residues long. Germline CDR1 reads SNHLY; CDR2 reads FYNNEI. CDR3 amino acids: CASESGSVTDTQYF. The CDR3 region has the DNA TGTGCCAGCGAGAGCGGGAGTGTCACAGATACGCAGTATTTT.

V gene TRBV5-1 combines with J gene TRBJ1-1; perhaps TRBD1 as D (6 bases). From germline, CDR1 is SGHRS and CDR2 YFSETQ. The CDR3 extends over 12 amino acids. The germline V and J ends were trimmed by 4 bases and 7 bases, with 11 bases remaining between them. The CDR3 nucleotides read TGCGCCAGCAGCGGGGGCGGACTTGAAGCTTTCTTT. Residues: CASSGGGLEAFF.

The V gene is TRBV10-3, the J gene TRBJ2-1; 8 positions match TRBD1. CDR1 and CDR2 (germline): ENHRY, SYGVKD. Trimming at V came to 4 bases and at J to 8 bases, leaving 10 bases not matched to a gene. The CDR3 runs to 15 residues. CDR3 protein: CAISGDRYTADEQFF. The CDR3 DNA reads TGTGCCATCAGTGGGGACAGGTACACCGCCGATGAGCAGTTCTTC.

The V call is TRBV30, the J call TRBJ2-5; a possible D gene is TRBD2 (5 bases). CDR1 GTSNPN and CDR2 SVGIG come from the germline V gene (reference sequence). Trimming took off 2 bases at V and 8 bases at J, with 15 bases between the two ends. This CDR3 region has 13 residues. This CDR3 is CAWSQLGVPTQYF. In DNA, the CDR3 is TGTGCCTGGAGTCAACTAGGAGTTCCTACCCAGTACTTC.

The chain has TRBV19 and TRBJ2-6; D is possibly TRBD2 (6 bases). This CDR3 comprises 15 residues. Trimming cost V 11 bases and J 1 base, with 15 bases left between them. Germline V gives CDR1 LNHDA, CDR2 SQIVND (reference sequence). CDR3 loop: CAGGQGNSGANVLTF. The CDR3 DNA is TGTGCCGGAGGGCAGGGAAATTCTGGGGCCAACGTCCTGACTTTC.

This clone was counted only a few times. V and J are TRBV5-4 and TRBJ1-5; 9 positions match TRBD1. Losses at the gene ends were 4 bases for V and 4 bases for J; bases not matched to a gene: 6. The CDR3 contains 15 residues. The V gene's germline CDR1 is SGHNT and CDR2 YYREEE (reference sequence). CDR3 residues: CASSVGTGRNQPQHF. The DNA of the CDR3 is TGTGCCAGCAGCGTTGGGACAGGGAGGAATCAGCCCCAGCATTTT. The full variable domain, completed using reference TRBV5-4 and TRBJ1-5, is ETGVTQSPTHLIKTRGQQVTLRCSSQSGHNTVSWYQQALGQGPQFIFQYYREEENGRGNFPPRFSGLQFPNYSSELNVNALELDDSALYLCASSVGTGRNQPQHFGDGTRLSIL.

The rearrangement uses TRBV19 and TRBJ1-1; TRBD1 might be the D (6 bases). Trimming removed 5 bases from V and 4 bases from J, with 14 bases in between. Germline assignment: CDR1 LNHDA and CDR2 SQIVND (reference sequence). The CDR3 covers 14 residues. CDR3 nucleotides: TGTGCCAGTAGTTTCCAGGGGAGGGGCACTGAAGCTTTCTTT. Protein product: CASSFQGRGTEAFF.

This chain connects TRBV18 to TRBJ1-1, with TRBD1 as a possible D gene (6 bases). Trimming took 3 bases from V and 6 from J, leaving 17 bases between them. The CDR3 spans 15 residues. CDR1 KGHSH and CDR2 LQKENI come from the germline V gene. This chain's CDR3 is CASSPSGGALSEAFF. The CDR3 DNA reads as TGTGCCAGCTCACCTAGTGGGGGGGCGCTTTCTGAAGCTTTCTTT. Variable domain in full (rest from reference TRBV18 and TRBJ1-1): NAGVMQNPRHLVRRRGQEARLRCSPMKGHSHVYWYRQLPEEGLKFMVYLQKENIIDESGMPKERFSAEFPKEGPSILRIQQVVRGDSAAYFCASSPSGGALSEAFFGQGTRLTVV.

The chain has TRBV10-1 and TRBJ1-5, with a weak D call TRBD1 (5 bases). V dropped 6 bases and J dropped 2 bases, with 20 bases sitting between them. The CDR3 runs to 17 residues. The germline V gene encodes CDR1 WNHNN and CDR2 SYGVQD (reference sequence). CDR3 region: CASSLNRIRGGNQPQHF. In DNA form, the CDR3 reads TGCGCCAGCAGCCTTAACAGGATACGAGGTGGCAATCAGCCCCAGCATTTT.